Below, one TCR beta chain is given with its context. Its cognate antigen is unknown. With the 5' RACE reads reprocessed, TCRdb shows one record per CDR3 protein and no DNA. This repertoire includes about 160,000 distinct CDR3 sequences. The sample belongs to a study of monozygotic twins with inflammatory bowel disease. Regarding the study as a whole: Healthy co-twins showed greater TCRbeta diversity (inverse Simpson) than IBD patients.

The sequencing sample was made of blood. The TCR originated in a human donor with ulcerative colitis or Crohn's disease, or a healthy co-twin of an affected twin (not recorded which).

This CDR3 is CASSYRDSTDTQYF. The chain recombines TRBV6-5 with TRBJ2-3. The germline gives CDR1 MNHEY, CDR2 SVGAGI. The CDR3 consists of 14 residues.